This TCR beta chain was sequenced in a study of blood T cell repertoires in COVID-19. Study information: From the United States, Italy and Spain came samples of acute and convalescent COVID-19. From T cells, B-cell-depleted T cells, or PBMCs came the material, which was cDNA or gDNA.

Sequencing was performed with immunoSEQ multiplex PCR; in TCRdb, only in-frame clones are kept and a portion is missing. The profile shows 50,000 to 65,000 clones, 88% of them singletons. The CDR3 is made up of 15 amino acids. CDR1 and CDR2 (germline): MNHEY, SVGAGI. J was trimmed by 7 bases and V by 5 bases; bases with no gene match: 10. The specimen was peripheral blood. This sequence originates from a man aged 45-60 years with active COVID-19. J is TRBJ1-2 and V is TRBV6-5, with 10 bases identical to TRBD1. The CDR3, as DNA: TGTGCCAGCAGTCGCCGGGACAGGGGAGGGGGTGGCTACACCTTC. Translated: CASSRRDRGGGGYTF.